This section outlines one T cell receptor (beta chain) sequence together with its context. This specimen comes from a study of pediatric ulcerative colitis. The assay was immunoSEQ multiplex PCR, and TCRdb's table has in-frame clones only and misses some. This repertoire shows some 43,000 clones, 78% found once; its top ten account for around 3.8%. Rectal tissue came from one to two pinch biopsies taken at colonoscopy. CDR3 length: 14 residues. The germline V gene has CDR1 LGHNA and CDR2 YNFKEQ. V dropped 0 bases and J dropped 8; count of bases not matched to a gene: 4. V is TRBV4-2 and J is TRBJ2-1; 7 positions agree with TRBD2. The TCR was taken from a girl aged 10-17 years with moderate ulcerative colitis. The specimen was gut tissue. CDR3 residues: CASSQDRTRYEQFF. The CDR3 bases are TGTGCCAGCAGCCAAGATAGGACTAGATATGAGCAGTTCTTC.